These 29 T cell receptor beta chains were all obtained from the same sample, sequenced in a study of blood T cell repertoires in COVID-19. The protocol was immunoSEQ multiplex PCR, while the TCRdb copy is restricted to in-frame clones and leaves out a portion. The sample contains 40,000 to 50,000 clones, around 83% of which appear only once. Source material: peripheral blood. These receptors were collected from a man between 35 and 55 years old with active COVID-19.

The V and J genes are TRBV7-9 and TRBJ2-7, with D perhaps matching TRBD1 (5 bases). The CDR3 loop spans 16 amino acids. V was trimmed by 3 bases and J by 4 bases, leaving 19 bases between them. CDR1 and CDR2 (germline): SEHNR, FQNEAQ (reference sequence). The CDR3 here is CASSLFTKGFPYEQYF. In DNA form, the CDR3 reads TGTGCCAGCAGCTTGTTTACGAAGGGGTTCCCTTACGAGCAGTACTTC. Variable domain in full (rest from reference TRBV7-9 and TRBJ2-7): DTGVSQNPRHKITKRGQNVTFRCDPISEHNRLYWYRQTLGQGPEFLTYFQNEAQLEKSRLLSDRFSAERPKGSFSTLEIQRTEQGDSAMYLCASSLFTKGFPYEQYFGPGTRLTVT.

In this sample, this clone turned up once. V and J are TRBV30 and TRBJ1-2; 9 nucleotides align to TRBD1. The CDR3 sequence is 15 residues long. The V gene's germline CDR1 is GTSNPN and CDR2 SVGIG (reference sequence). V lost 0 bases and J lost 5; bases outside the gene matches: 7. Written as DNA, the CDR3 is TGTGCCTGGAGTGTTGGGACAGGGTTTCTGTATGGCTACACCTTC. It encodes CAWSVGTGFLYGYTF.

The CDR3 DNA sequence: TGTGCCTGGGGGGGGACAGGTGCCTTCGGGGAGCAGTACTTC. It is translated as CAWGGTGAFGEQYF. The chain carries TRBV30 and TRBJ2-7, with 8 bases identical to TRBD1. Trimming took 5 bases from V and 7 from J; bases not matched to a gene: 13. There are 14 residues in the CDR3. The germline V gene encodes CDR1 GTSNPN and CDR2 SVGIG (reference sequence).

The rearrangement uses TRBV24-1 and TRBJ2-3, with 12 bases that match TRBD2. The ends lost 3 bases at V and 3 bases at J; junction bases unmatched: 3. Germline CDR1 reads KGHDR; CDR2 reads SFDVKD. This CDR3 is 16 amino acids long. The CDR3 loop reads CATSDRLAGVTDTQYF. The CDR3, as DNA: TGTGCCACCAGTGATCGACTAGCGGGAGTGACAGATACGCAGTATTTT.

The rearrangement uses TRBV19 and TRBJ1-1, with TRBD1 as a possible D gene (6 bases). The germline V and J ends were trimmed by 1 base and 3 bases, with 15 bases remaining between them. This CDR3 region has 16 residues. From germline, CDR1 is LNHDA and CDR2 SQIVND (reference sequence). CDR3 protein: CASSIAGAGVHTEAFF. The CDR3 DNA follows: TGTGCCAGTAGTATAGCCGGGGCAGGGGTGCACACTGAAGCTTTCTTT.

The chain couples TRBV19 to TRBJ1-5; weak D call: TRBD1 (6 bases). The germline V gene has CDR1 LNHDA and CDR2 SQIVND (reference sequence). V gave up 5 bases and J gave up 7 bases, with 15 bases separating them. The CDR3 sequence is 14 residues long. This CDR3 is CASSQVQGWQPQHF. CDR3 DNA: TGTGCCAGTAGTCAGGTACAGGGATGGCAGCCCCAGCATTTT.

This clone was found once. This chain joins TRBV10-3 and TRBJ2-2; 7 bases are shared with TRBD1. J was trimmed by 1 base and V by 8 bases; bases with no gene match: 13. CDR1 and CDR2 (germline): ENHRY, SYGVKD. This CDR3 is 17 amino acids long. The CDR3 nucleotides read TGTGCCATCGGGCAGGGGGTACGTTTTATGAACACCGGGGAGCTGTTTTTT. It translates to CAIGQGVRFMNTGELFF.

The chain uses TRBV5-4 and TRBJ2-4, with a tentative D call TRBD2 (6 bases). The V and J ends lost 4 bases and 6 bases respectively, with 11 bases between them. This CDR3 is 13 amino acids long. The V gene's germline CDR1 is SGHNT and CDR2 YYREEE (reference sequence). The CDR3 loop reads CASSRRVGNIQYF. The CDR3 DNA reads as TGTGCCAGCAGCAGGAGGGTCGGAAACATTCAGTACTTC.

This clone was seen more than once but under ten times. This chain uses TRBV30 with TRBJ1-5; tentative D call: TRBD1 (6 bases). This CDR3 comprises 13 residues. Per germline, CDR1 GTSNPN and CDR2 SVGIG (reference sequence). Trimming removed 5 bases at V and 3 bases at J, with 11 bases between. The CDR3 loop is CAWAQGLNQPQHF. The CDR3 DNA sequence: TGTGCCTGGGCACAGGGTCTCAATCAGCCCCAGCATTTT.

The chain uses TRBV11-2 and TRBJ2-5; 7 bases are shared with TRBD2. Losses at the gene ends were 5 bases for V and 2 bases for J; bases not matched to a gene: 8. Germline CDR1 is SGHAT and CDR2 is FQNNGV. The CDR3 is made up of 15 amino acids. DNA for the CDR3: TGTGCCAGCAGCGTCGGGAGGAGGGAGCAAGAGACCCAGTACTTC. Translation gives CASSVGRREQETQYF.

The gene calls are TRBV7-6 and TRBJ1-1, with TRBD1 identical over 7 bases. V dropped 5 bases and J dropped 7; count of bases not matched to a gene: 4. This CDR3 has 12 amino acids. Germline assignment: CDR1 SGHVS and CDR2 FNYEAQ. The CDR3 coding sequence is TGTGCCAGCAGCGCGGACAGGATTGAAGCTTTCTTT. Its translation: CASSADRIEAFF.

V gene TRBV5-1 combines with J gene TRBJ2-5; 15 bases fit TRBD2. The germline CDR1 and CDR2 sequences are SGHRS and YFSETQ. J was trimmed by 4 bases and V by 2 bases; bases with no gene match: 6. The CDR3 covers 17 residues. The CDR3 nucleotides are TGCGCCAGCAGCTTAAGGACTAGCGGGAGGGCGGTAGAGACCCAGTACTTC. Its protein product is CASSLRTSGRAVETQYF.

The chain employs TRBV7-3 and TRBJ1-2; 9 bases are shared with TRBD1. After removal of 1 base from V and 13 bases from J, the junction contained 7 bases not matched to a gene. Germline V CDR1 and CDR2: SGHTA, FQGTGA. This CDR3 is built from 13 residues. The CDR3: CASSLKGQGGPTF. Written as DNA, the CDR3 is TGTGCCAGCAGCTTAAAGGGACAGGGAGGTCCCACCTTC.

The CDR3 reads CASSLWLAGGSNEQFF. The CDR3 nucleotides are TGTGCCAGCAGCTTATGGTTAGCGGGAGGGAGCAATGAGCAGTTCTTC. The genes are TRBV11-1 and TRBJ2-1; 11 nucleotides align to TRBD2. Germline CDR1 SGHAT, CDR2 FQDESV (reference sequence). This CDR3 is 16 amino acids long. V trimming: 2 bases; J trimming: 6 bases; junction bases outside the gene matches: 6.

This clone was seen a single time. The chain couples TRBV6-6 to TRBJ2-3; tentatively, D is TRBD2 (6 bases). Germline V lookup: CDR1 MNHNY, CDR2 SVGAGI (reference sequence). CDR3 length: 15 amino acids. V gave up 4 bases and J gave up 2 bases, with 13 bases separating them. The chain's CDR3 is CASSLGAGLTDTQYF. CDR3 DNA: TGTGCCAGCAGTTTAGGAGCGGGCCTCACAGATACGCAGTATTTT.

The V call is TRBV29-1, the J call TRBJ1-5; D might be TRBD1 (6 bases). This CDR3 region has 13 residues. Deletions cut 4 bases from V and 7 bases from J, with 14 bases between. The germline gives CDR1 SQVTM, CDR2 ANQGSEA. The CDR3 DNA reads as TGCAGCGTTGGGTGGGGGAGGGGGCAGCCCCAGCATTTT. Encoded protein: CSVGWGRGQPQHF. The entire variable domain, with the rest obtained from reference TRBV29-1 and TRBJ1-5, is as follows: SAVISQKPSRDICQRGTSLTIQCQVDSQVTMMFWYRQQPGQSLTLIATANQGSEATYESGFVIDKFPISRPNLTFSTLTVSNMSPEDSSIYLCSVGWGRGQPQHFGDGTRLSIL.

The genes are TRBV19 and TRBJ2-1; D is undetermined. Germline assignment: CDR1 LNHDA and CDR2 SQIVND (reference sequence). The V end was cut by 6 bases, the J end by 4 bases, with 10 bases between. The length of the CDR3 is 13 residues. CDR3 DNA sequence: TGTGCCAGTAGCTCCCGGGTTTACAATGAGCAGTTCTTC. This encodes CASSSRVYNEQFF.

This clone was recorded only once. This chain connects TRBV25-1 to TRBJ2-7, with 8 bases identical to TRBD2. The V segment lost 5 bases and the J segment 1 base; nucleotides outside the gene matches: 13. Germline CDR1 is MGHDK and CDR2 is SYGVNS. This CDR3 spans 17 amino acids. The CDR3 coding sequence is TGTGCCAGCAGTCCCTTTAGCGGGGAGGCAGGGTCCTACGAGCAGTACTTC. Its protein is CASSPFSGEAGSYEQYF.

CDR3: CASRPRGPSNQPQHF. The CDR3 bases are TGTGCCAGCAGACCCAGGGGGCCTAGCAATCAGCCCCAGCATTTT. This chain joins TRBV6-5 and TRBJ1-5; 8 bases agree with TRBD1. J lost 0 bases, V lost 6 bases, and 4 bases had no gene match. CDR3 size: 15 residues. Looked up from germline, CDR1 is MNHEY and CDR2 is SVGAGI.

The chain recombines TRBV9 with TRBJ2-5; 7 nucleotides line up with TRBD2. There are 17 residues in the CDR3. Losses at the gene ends were 4 bases for V and 2 bases for J; bases not matched to a gene: 14. CDR1 SGDLS and CDR2 YYNGEE come from the germline V gene. The CDR3 loop is CASSTTATSPQQETQYF. The DNA of the CDR3 is TGTGCCAGCAGCACTACTGCGACTAGCCCTCAGCAAGAGACCCAGTACTTC.

The chain joins TRBV10-3 to TRBJ1-1, with TRBD1 identical over 10 bases. From germline, CDR1 is ENHRY and CDR2 SYGVKD. Unmatched junction bases numbered 9, after V lost 6 bases and J lost 5 bases. CDR3 length equals 15 residues. The CDR3 protein is CAISRDRGRRTEAFF. DNA of the CDR3: TGTGCCATCAGCCGGGACAGGGGTAGAAGGACTGAAGCTTTCTTT.

The chain uses TRBV28 and TRBJ1-4, with unresolved D. Per germline, CDR1 MDHEN and CDR2 SYDVKM. Trimming pared 3 bases from V and 5 bases from J, leaving 13 bases between. The CDR3 has 15 residues. In DNA form, the CDR3 reads TGTGCCAGCAGTTTGACCCATAGCCTCAATGAAAAACTGTTTTTT. It is translated as CASSLTHSLNEKLFF.

The CDR3 here is CASSQYTSGRAGTKQFF. The DNA of the CDR3 is TGTGCCAGCAGCCAATATACTAGCGGGAGGGCCGGGACCAAGCAGTTCTTC. The chain carries TRBV3-1 (or the pseudogene TRBV3-2) and TRBJ2-1; 13 nucleotides agree with TRBD2. The trim removed 2 bases at V and 11 bases at J, leaving 12 bases unmatched. The germline V gene encodes CDR1 LGHDT and CDR2 YNNKEL (reference sequence). The CDR3 totals 17 residues.

This clone showed up just once. This chain joins TRBV18 and TRBJ2-7; TRBD2 is a possible D gene (6 bases). V shed 2 bases and J shed 0 bases, with 14 bases lying between them. The CDR3 loop spans 16 amino acids. Germline V gene data show CDR1 as KGHSH and CDR2 as LQKENI. CDR3: CASSPDWRVSSYEQYF. The CDR3 DNA is TGTGCCAGCTCACCAGATTGGAGGGTAAGCTCCTACGAGCAGTACTTC. Looking up the rest from reference TRBV18 and TRBJ2-7 gives the full variable domain: NAGVMQNPRHLVRRRGQEARLRCSPMKGHSHVYWYRQLPEEGLKFMVYLQKENIIDESGMPKERFSAEFPKEGPSILRIQQVVRGDSAAYFCASSPDWRVSSYEQYFGPGTRLTVT.

The CDR3 region has the DNA TGTGCCACCAGCAGAGACCATAATCAGCCCCAGCATTTT. It specifies CATSRDHNQPQHF. The chain recombines TRBV15 with TRBJ1-5; the D is unclear. Between the trimmed V and J ends, which lost 0 bases and 4 bases, there was a span of 4 bases. CDR1 and CDR2 from the germline V gene are LNHNV and YYDKDF (reference sequence). The CDR3 covers 13 residues.

The rearrangement uses TRBV28 and TRBJ2-5; 7 nucleotides agree with TRBD1. Germline assignment: CDR1 MDHEN and CDR2 SYDVKM. V dropped 8 bases and J dropped 2; count of bases not matched to a gene: 20. The CDR3 runs to 18 residues. The CDR3 DNA sequence: TGTGCCAGCTTTTCGTATTGGGACAGTCAGACGAAACAAGAGACCCAGTACTTC. Its protein is CASFSYWDSQTKQETQYF.

This clone was recorded only once. The chain employs TRBV4-1 and TRBJ2-7; 7 bases line up with TRBD2. The junction had 3 bases not matched to a gene; V was cut back by 1 base and J by 0 bases. Germline V gene lookup returns CDR1 MGHRA and CDR2 YSYEKL. The CDR3 covers 15 residues. CDR3 residues: CASSQGAGPSYEQYF. The CDR3 DNA sequence: TGCGCCAGCAGCCAAGGAGCGGGACCCTCCTACGAGCAGTACTTC.

The chain recombines TRBV19 with TRBJ1-4, with a tentative D call TRBD1 (5 bases). V lost 5 bases, J lost 4 bases, and 20 bases lay in between. This CDR3 is 17 amino acids long. Germline V gene sequence: CDR1 LNHDA, CDR2 SQIVND (reference sequence). The CDR3 nucleotides read TGTGCCAGTAGTCCCCCGTGGGGGGGAGGCGGTAATGAAAAACTGTTTTTT. It yields the protein CASSPPWGGGGNEKLFF. The full variable domain, with the rest looked up from reference TRBV19 and TRBJ1-4, is DGGITQSPKYLFRKEGQNVTLSCEQNLNHDAMYWYRQDPGQGLRLIYYSQIVNDFQKGDIAEGYSVSREKKESFPLTVTSAQKNPTAFYLCASSPPWGGGGNEKLFFGSGTQLSVL.

This clone was detected only once. This chain links TRBV6-5 with TRBJ2-2, with 8 bases matching TRBD1. There are 14 residues in the CDR3. Germline CDR1 and CDR2: MNHEY and SVGAGI. The CDR3 DNA reads TGTGCGATAGGACAGGGTACGAACACCGGGGAGCTGTTTTTT. This gives the protein CAIGQGTNTGELFF.